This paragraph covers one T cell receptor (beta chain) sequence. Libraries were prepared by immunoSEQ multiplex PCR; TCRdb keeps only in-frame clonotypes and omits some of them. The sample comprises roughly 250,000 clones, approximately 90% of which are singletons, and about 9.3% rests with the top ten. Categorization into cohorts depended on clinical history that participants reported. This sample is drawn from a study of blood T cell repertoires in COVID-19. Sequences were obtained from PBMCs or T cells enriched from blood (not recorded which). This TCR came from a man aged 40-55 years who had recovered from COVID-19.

For the CDR3, the DNA is TGTGCCAGCAGGATGGACAGGAACACTGAAGCTTTCTTT. This encodes CASRMDRNTEAFF. The V and J genes are TRBV7-2 and TRBJ1-1, with D perhaps matching TRBD1 (6 bases). V gave up 6 bases and J gave up 1 base, with 9 bases separating them. The CDR3 has 13 amino acids. Germline lookup yields CDR1 SGHTA and CDR2 FQGNSA.